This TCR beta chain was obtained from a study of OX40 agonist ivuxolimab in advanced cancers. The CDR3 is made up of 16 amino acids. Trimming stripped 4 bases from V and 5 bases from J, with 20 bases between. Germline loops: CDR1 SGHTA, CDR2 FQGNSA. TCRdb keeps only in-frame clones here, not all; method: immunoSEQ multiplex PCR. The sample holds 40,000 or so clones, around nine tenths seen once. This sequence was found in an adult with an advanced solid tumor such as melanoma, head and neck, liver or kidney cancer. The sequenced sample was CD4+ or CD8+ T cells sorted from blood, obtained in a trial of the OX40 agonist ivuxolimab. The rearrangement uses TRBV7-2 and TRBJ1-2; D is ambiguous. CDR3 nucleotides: TGTGCCAGCAGCTCTCACGCAGGTCCGACGACGTATGGCTACACCTTC. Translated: CASSSHAGPTTYGYTF.